This T cell receptor (beta chain) was recovered during a study of post-analysis software for immune sequencing data. Study information: The courses of disease that were included comprised relapsing-remitting, secondary progressive and progressive-relapsing multiple sclerosis. Study outcomes and limitations: Controls showed lower frequencies than patients for roughly five TRBV segments, and TRBV5-6, TRBV5-1 and TRBV20-1 were among these. F measure clustering grouped samples strongly by preparation batch.

TCR beta cDNA libraries had unique molecular identifiers. The authors obtained roughly 550,000 cDNA molecules from roughly 1 to 10 million T cells. TCRdb itself ran the PCR reads through MiXCR, one entry per CDR3 protein. The profile shows approximately 660,000 distinct CDR3 sequences, about 60% of them singletons. V lost 4 bases, J lost 11 bases, and 21 bases lay in between. CDR1 and CDR2 (germline): SGHDT, YYEEEE. The CDR3 extends over 14 amino acids. As concerns this clonotype: Its antigen is as yet unknown.

The chain links TRBV5-6 to TRBJ1-1, with D tentatively TRBD1 (5 bases). The sample comprised blood. The TCR comes from a girl aged 2 to 9 with multiple sclerosis. The CDR3 region has the DNA TGTGCCAGCAGCCCCTCGAGGGGCGACCTGGGGGCTTTCTTT. This encodes CASSPSRGDLGAFF. The variable domain in full, completed from reference TRBV5-6 and TRBJ1-1, reads DAGVTQSPTHLIKTRGQQVTLRCSPKSGHDTVSWYQQALGQGPQFIFQYYEEEERQRGNFPDRFSGHQFPNYSSELNVNALLLGDSALYLCASSPSRGDLGAFFGQGTRLTVV.